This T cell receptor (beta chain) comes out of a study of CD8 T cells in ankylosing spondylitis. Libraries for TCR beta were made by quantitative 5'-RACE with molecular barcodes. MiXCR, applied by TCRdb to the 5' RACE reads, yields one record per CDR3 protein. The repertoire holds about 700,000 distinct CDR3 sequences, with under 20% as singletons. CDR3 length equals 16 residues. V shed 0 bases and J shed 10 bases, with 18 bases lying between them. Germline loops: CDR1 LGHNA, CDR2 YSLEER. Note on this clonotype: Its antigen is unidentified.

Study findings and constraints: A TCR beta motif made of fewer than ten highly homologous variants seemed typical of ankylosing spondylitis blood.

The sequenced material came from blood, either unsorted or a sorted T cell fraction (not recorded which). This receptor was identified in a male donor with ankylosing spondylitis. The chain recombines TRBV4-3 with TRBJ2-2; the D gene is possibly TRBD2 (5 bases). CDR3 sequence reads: CASSQDRGTLVEELFF. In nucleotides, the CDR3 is TGCGCCAGCAGCCAAGATCGGGGTACCCTTGTGGAGGAGCTGTTTTTT.